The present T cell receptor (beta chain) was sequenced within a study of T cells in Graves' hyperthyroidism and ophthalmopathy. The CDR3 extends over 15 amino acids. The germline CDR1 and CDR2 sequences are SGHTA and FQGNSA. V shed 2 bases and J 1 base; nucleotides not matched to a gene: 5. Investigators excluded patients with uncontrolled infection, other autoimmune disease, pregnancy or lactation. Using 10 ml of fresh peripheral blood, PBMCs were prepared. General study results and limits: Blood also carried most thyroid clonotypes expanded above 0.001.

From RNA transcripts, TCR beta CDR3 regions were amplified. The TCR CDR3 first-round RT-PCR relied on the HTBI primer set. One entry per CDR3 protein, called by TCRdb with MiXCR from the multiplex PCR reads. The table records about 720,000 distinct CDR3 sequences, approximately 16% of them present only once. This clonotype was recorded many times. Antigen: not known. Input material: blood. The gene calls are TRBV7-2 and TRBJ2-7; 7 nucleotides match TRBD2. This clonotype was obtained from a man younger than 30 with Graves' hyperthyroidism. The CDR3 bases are TGTGCCAGCAGCTTACACGGGAGGATGTCCTACGAGCAGTACTTC. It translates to CASSLHGRMSYEQYF.